These T cell receptor beta chains were read from a single sample in a study of blood T cell repertoires in COVID-19. Assay: immunoSEQ multiplex PCR; the TCRdb copy retains only in-frame clones and omits some. The data contain some 83,000 clones, roughly nine tenths of them singletons. The source material was peripheral blood. The source is a man at least 80 years old in a cohort sampled during active COVID-19. CDR3s include the opening cysteine and the closing phenylalanine or tryptophan. Each record gives: CDR3 protein, CDR3 DNA, V gene, J gene, clone size, D gene, CDR3 length. The D gene is left open where the match is weak. Clone size is shown for a subset of rows, as once, few, many or a class of expanded clone.

cdr3_aa: CASTDSGAFSPLHF
cdr3_nt: TGCGCCAGCACAGATTCTGGGGCATTTTCACCCCTCCACTTT
v_call: TRBV5-1
j_call: TRBJ1-6
clone_size: once
d_call: NA
cdr3_length: 14

cdr3_aa: CASSIEGVSGELFF
cdr3_nt: TGTGCCAGTAGTATAGAGGGCGTCTCCGGGGAGCTGTTTTTT
v_call: TRBV19
j_call: TRBJ2-2
clone_size: NA
d_call: NA
cdr3_length: 14

cdr3_aa: CAISESTGAYGYTF
cdr3_nt: TGTGCCATCAGTGAGTCAACAGGGGCCTATGGCTACACCTTC
v_call: TRBV10-3
j_call: TRBJ1-2
clone_size: few
d_call: TRBD1
cdr3_length: 14

cdr3_aa: CASATGTSGGALDYNEQFF
cdr3_nt: TGTGCCAGCGCAACCGGGACTAGCGGGGGGGCCCTCGACTACAATGAGCAGTTCTTC
v_call: TRBV19
j_call: TRBJ2-1
clone_size: NA
d_call: TRBD2
cdr3_length: 19

cdr3_aa: CASRVRGKETQYF
cdr3_nt: TGTGCCAGCCGCGTTAGGGGGAAAGAGACCCAGTACTTC
v_call: TRBV27
j_call: TRBJ2-5
clone_size: NA
d_call: NA
cdr3_length: 13

cdr3_aa: CASTHSGANVLTF
cdr3_nt: TGTGCCAGTACCCACTCCGGGGCCAACGTCCTGACTTTC
v_call: TRBV19
j_call: TRBJ2-6
clone_size: NA
d_call: NA
cdr3_length: 13

cdr3_aa: CSVVSGSQPQHF
cdr3_nt: TGCAGCGTTGTTAGCGGGAGCCAGCCCCAGCATTTT
v_call: TRBV29-1
j_call: TRBJ1-5
clone_size: NA
d_call: NA
cdr3_length: 12

cdr3_aa: CASSPGTARETEAFF
cdr3_nt: TGTGCCAGCTCACCGGGGACGGCGCGGGAGACTGAAGCTTTCTTT
v_call: TRBV18
j_call: TRBJ1-1
clone_size: NA
d_call: NA
cdr3_length: 15

cdr3_aa: CASSFYRVSTGELFF
cdr3_nt: TGTGCCAGCAGCTTCTACAGGGTTAGCACCGGGGAGCTGTTTTTT
v_call: TRBV7-9
j_call: TRBJ2-2
clone_size: NA
d_call: NA
cdr3_length: 15

cdr3_aa: CATGGTSFLDTQYF
cdr3_nt: TGTGCCACTGGTGGGACTAGTTTCTTGGATACGCAGTATTTT
v_call: TRBV19
j_call: TRBJ2-3
clone_size: NA
d_call: TRBD2
cdr3_length: 14

cdr3_aa: CASSSTSGSASTDTQYF
cdr3_nt: TGTGCCAGCAGCTCCACCTCGGGGAGTGCTAGCACAGATACGCAGTATTTT
v_call: TRBV7-9
j_call: TRBJ2-3
clone_size: NA
d_call: NA
cdr3_length: 17

cdr3_aa: CASSHGNRDISEAFF
cdr3_nt: TGTGCCAGCAGTCACGGGAACCGGGACATAAGTGAAGCTTTCTTT
v_call: TRBV6-5
j_call: TRBJ1-1
clone_size: few
d_call: NA
cdr3_length: 15

cdr3_aa: CASGGSGGQPQHF
cdr3_nt: TGTGCTAGTGGCGGATCGGGAGGTCAGCCCCAGCATTTT
v_call: TRBV12-5
j_call: TRBJ1-5
clone_size: NA
d_call: NA
cdr3_length: 13

cdr3_aa: CASSQDPNSPLHF
cdr3_nt: TGTGCCAGCAGCCAAGACCCGAATTCACCCCTCCACTTT
v_call: TRBV3-1/TRBV3-2
j_call: TRBJ1-6
clone_size: NA
d_call: NA
cdr3_length: 13

cdr3_aa: CASSSASTGRGSPLHF
cdr3_nt: TGTGCCAGCAGCTCAGCATCGACAGGGAGAGGTTCACCCCTCCACTTT
v_call: TRBV7-2
j_call: TRBJ1-6
clone_size: few
d_call: TRBD1
cdr3_length: 16

cdr3_aa: CASSHLQREQFF
cdr3_nt: TGTGCCAGCAGCCATCTCCAGCGTGAGCAGTTCTTC
v_call: TRBV3-1/TRBV3-2
j_call: TRBJ2-1
clone_size: NA
d_call: NA
cdr3_length: 12

cdr3_aa: CASSSPTPGTEAFF
cdr3_nt: TGTGCCAGCAGTTCGCCGACCCCGGGCACTGAAGCTTTCTTT
v_call: TRBV28
j_call: TRBJ1-1
clone_size: NA
d_call: NA
cdr3_length: 14

cdr3_aa: CASSVRDRTATGELFF
cdr3_nt: TGTGCCAGCAGCGTGAGAGATCGGACAGCCACCGGGGAGCTGTTTTTT
v_call: TRBV9
j_call: TRBJ2-2
clone_size: NA
d_call: NA
cdr3_length: 16

cdr3_aa: CASSPPTGNTEAFF
cdr3_nt: TGTGCCAGTAGTCCCCCGACAGGGAACACTGAAGCTTTCTTT
v_call: TRBV19
j_call: TRBJ1-1
clone_size: few
d_call: NA
cdr3_length: 14

cdr3_aa: CASRTTGTTNYGYTF
cdr3_nt: TGTGCCAGTAGAACTACCGGGACAACTAACTATGGCTACACCTTC
v_call: TRBV19
j_call: TRBJ1-2
clone_size: once
d_call: NA
cdr3_length: 15

cdr3_aa: CASSQGGGADLFGYTF
cdr3_nt: TGTGCCAGCAGCCAAGGAGGGGGCGCGGATCTTTTTGGCTACACCTTC
v_call: TRBV3-1/TRBV3-2
j_call: TRBJ1-2
clone_size: NA
d_call: TRBD1
cdr3_length: 16

cdr3_aa: CATGVGSSGANVLTF
cdr3_nt: TGTGCCACGGGGGTTGGGTCCTCTGGGGCCAACGTCCTGACTTTC
v_call: TRBV6-5
j_call: TRBJ2-6
clone_size: NA
d_call: NA
cdr3_length: 15

cdr3_aa: CASSVTGRITGELFF
cdr3_nt: TGTGCCAGTAGTGTAACAGGGAGAATCACCGGGGAGCTGTTTTTT
v_call: TRBV19
j_call: TRBJ2-2
clone_size: once
d_call: NA
cdr3_length: 15

cdr3_aa: CASRGTGLSRSPLHF
cdr3_nt: TGTGCCAGTAGGGGGACAGGGTTGAGTCGTTCACCCCTCCACTTT
v_call: TRBV19
j_call: TRBJ1-6
clone_size: NA
d_call: TRBD1
cdr3_length: 15

cdr3_aa: CASSVALAGGTDTQYF
cdr3_nt: TGTGCCAGCAGCGTAGCCCTAGCGGGGGGAACAGATACGCAGTATTTT
v_call: TRBV9
j_call: TRBJ2-3
clone_size: NA
d_call: TRBD2
cdr3_length: 16

cdr3_aa: CAISEVNSGSGYTF
cdr3_nt: TGTGCCATCAGTGAGGTGAACAGTGGAAGTGGCTACACCTTC
v_call: TRBV10-3
j_call: TRBJ1-2
clone_size: NA
d_call: NA
cdr3_length: 14

cdr3_aa: CASTVDPSLGGYTF
cdr3_nt: TGTGCCAGCACCGTAGACCCCTCACTAGGAGGCTACACCTTC
v_call: TRBV9
j_call: TRBJ1-2
clone_size: NA
d_call: NA
cdr3_length: 14

cdr3_aa: CASSDRGKAGNTIYF
cdr3_nt: TGTGCCAGCAGTGACAGGGGGAAGGCTGGAAACACCATATATTTT
v_call: TRBV28
j_call: TRBJ1-3
clone_size: NA
d_call: TRBD1
cdr3_length: 15

cdr3_aa: CASSQVASGPGYTF
cdr3_nt: TGTGCCAGCAGCCAAGTGGCCTCGGGTCCTGGCTACACCTTC
v_call: TRBV14
j_call: TRBJ1-2
clone_size: once
d_call: NA
cdr3_length: 14

cdr3_aa: CASSLLGQGSSYEQYF
cdr3_nt: TGTGCCAGCAGTTTATTGGGACAGGGGTCATCCTACGAGCAGTACTTC
v_call: TRBV27
j_call: TRBJ2-7
clone_size: NA
d_call: TRBD1
cdr3_length: 16

cdr3_aa: CASSLPGQGRQTQHF
cdr3_nt: TGTGCCAGCAGCTTACCGGGACAGGGGCGACAGACCCAGCATTTT
v_call: TRBV5-4
j_call: TRBJ1-5
clone_size: once
d_call: TRBD1
cdr3_length: 15

cdr3_aa: CASSQDHSGVYQETQYF
cdr3_nt: TGCGCCAGCAGCCAAGATCACAGCGGGGTGTACCAAGAGACCCAGTACTTC
v_call: TRBV4-3
j_call: TRBJ2-5
clone_size: NA
d_call: TRBD2
cdr3_length: 17

cdr3_aa: CASSQGSSGYYEQYF
cdr3_nt: TGCGCCAGCAGCCAAGGATCCTCGGGGTACTACGAGCAGTACTTC
v_call: TRBV4-1
j_call: TRBJ2-7
clone_size: NA
d_call: NA
cdr3_length: 15

cdr3_aa: CASSSDRTSGNTIYF
cdr3_nt: TGTGCCAGCTCAAGTGACAGGACCTCTGGAAACACCATATATTTT
v_call: TRBV18
j_call: TRBJ1-3
clone_size: NA
d_call: NA
cdr3_length: 15

cdr3_aa: CASSLLSGSNQPQHF
cdr3_nt: TGTGCCAGCAGTTTACTATCCGGGAGCAATCAGCCCCAGCATTTT
v_call: TRBV28
j_call: TRBJ1-5
clone_size: few
d_call: NA
cdr3_length: 15

cdr3_aa: CASSSRQGWDTEAFF
cdr3_nt: TGTGCCAGCAGTTCTCGACAGGGTTGGGACACTGAAGCTTTCTTT
v_call: TRBV6-5
j_call: TRBJ1-1
clone_size: once
d_call: TRBD1
cdr3_length: 15